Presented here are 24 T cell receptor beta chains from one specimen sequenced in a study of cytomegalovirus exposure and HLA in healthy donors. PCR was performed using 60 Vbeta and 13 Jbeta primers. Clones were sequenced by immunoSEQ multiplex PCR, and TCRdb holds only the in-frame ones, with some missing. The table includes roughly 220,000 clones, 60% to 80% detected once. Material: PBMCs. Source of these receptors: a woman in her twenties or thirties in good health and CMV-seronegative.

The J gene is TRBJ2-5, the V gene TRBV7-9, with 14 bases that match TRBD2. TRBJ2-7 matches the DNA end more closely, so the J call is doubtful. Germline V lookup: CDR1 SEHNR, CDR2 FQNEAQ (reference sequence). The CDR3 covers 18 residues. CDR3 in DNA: TGTGCCAGCAGCTTCGGACTAGCGGGAGGCGTTGATTCCTACGAGCAGTACTTC. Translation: CASSFGLAGGVDSYEQYF.

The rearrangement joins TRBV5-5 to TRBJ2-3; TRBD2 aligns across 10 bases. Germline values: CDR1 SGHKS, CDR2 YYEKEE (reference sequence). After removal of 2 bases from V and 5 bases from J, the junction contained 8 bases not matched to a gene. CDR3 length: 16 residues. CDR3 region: CASSFPTSGTVDTQYF. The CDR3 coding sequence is TGTGCCAGCAGCTTCCCCACTAGCGGGACGGTAGATACGCAGTATTTT.

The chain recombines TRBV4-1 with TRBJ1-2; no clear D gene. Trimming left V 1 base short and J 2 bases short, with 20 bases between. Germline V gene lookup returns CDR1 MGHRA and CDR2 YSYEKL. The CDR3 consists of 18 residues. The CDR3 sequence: CASSQVRSTQTTNYGYTF. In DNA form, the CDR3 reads TGCGCCAGCAGCCAAGTAAGATCAACCCAGACAACCAACTATGGCTACACCTTC.

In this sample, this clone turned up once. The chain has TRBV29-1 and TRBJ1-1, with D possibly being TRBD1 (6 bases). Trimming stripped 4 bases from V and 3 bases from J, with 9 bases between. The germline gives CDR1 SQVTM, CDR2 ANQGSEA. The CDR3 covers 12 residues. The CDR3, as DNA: TGCAGCGTTGGGGCAGGGGACACTGAAGCTTTCTTT. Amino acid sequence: CSVGAGDTEAFF.

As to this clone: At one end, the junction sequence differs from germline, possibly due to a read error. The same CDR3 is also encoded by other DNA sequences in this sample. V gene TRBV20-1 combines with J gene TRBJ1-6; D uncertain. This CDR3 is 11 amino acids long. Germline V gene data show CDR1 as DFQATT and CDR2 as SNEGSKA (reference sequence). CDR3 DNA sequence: TGCAGTGCTGACAAAAATTCCCCCCTCCACTTT. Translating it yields CSADKNSPLHF.

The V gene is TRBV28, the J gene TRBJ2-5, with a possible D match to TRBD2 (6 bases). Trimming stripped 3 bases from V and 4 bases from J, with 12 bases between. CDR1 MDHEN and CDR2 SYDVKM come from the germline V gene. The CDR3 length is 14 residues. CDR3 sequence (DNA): TGTGCCAGCAGTTTCGTCAGGAGGGCAGAGACCCAGTACTTC. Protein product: CASSFVRRAETQYF.

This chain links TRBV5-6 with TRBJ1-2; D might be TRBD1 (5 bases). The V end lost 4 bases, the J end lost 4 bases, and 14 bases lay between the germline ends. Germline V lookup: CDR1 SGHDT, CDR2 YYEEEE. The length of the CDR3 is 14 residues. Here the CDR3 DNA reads TGTGCCAGCAGCCTAATGGGACTGTTCTATGGCTACACCTTC. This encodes CASSLMGLFYGYTF.

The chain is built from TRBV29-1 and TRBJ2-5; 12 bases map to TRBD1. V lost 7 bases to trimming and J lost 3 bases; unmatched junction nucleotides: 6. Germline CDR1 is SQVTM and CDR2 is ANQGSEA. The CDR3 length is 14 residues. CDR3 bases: TGCAGCGGGGGTGGGACAGGGGGCGAAGAGACCCAGTACTTC. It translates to CSGGGTGGEETQYF. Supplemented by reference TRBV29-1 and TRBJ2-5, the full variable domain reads SAVISQKPSRDICQRGTSLTIQCQVDSQVTMMFWYRQQPGQSLTLIATANQGSEATYESGFVIDKFPISRPNLTFSTLTVSNMSPEDSSIYLCSGGGTGGEETQYFGPGTRLLVL.

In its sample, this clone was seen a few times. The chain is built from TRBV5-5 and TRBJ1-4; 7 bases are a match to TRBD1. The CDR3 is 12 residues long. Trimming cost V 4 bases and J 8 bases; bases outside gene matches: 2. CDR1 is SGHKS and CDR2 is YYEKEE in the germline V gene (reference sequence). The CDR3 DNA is TGTGCCAGCAGCCCAGGGGGGGAAAAACTGTTTTTT. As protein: CASSPGGEKLFF.

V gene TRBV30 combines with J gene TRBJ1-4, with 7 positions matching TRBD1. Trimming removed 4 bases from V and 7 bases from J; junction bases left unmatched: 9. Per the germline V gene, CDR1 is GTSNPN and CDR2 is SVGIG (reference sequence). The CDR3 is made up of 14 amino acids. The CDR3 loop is CAWTPGTAGEKLFF. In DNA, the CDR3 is TGTGCCTGGACCCCCGGGACAGCGGGTGAAAAACTGTTTTTT.

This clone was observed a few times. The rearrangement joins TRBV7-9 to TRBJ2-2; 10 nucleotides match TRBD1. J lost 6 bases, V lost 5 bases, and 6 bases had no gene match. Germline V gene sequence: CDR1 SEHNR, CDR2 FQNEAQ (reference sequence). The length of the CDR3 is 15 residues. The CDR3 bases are TGTGCCAGCAGCGCATGGACAGGGGGGGCCGGGGAGCTGTTTTTT. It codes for CASSAWTGGAGELFF.

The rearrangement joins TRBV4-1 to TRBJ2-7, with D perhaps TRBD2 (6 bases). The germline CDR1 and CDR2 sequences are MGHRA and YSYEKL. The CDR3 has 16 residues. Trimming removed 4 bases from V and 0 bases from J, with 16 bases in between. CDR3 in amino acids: CASSPGPEAGSYEQYF. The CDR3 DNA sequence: TGCGCCAGCAGCCCCGGTCCCGAAGCGGGCTCCTACGAGCAGTACTTC.

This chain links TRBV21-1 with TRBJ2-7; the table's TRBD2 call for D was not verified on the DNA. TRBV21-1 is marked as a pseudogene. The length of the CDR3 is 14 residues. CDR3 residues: CASSDSGSENTQYF. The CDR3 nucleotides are TGTGCCAGCAGTGATAGCGGGAGCGAGAATACGCAGTACTTC.

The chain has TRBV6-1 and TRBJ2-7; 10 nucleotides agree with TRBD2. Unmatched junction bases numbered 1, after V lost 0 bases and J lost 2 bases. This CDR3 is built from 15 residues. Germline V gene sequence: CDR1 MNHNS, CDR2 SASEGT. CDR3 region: CASSEALAGAYEQYF. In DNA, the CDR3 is TGTGCCAGCAGTGAAGCTCTAGCGGGGGCCTACGAGCAGTACTTC.

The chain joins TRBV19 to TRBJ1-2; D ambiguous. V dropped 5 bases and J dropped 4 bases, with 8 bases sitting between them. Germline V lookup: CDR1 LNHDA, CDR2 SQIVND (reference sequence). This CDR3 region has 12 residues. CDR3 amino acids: CASSDYGYGYTF. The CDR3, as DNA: TGTGCCAGTAGTGACTACGGCTATGGCTACACCTTC.

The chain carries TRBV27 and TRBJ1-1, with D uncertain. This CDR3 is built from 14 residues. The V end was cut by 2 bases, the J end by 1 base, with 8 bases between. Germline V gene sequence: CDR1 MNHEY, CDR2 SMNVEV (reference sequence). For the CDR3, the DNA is TGTGCCAGCAGTTTAGGCTCCCCGAACACTGAAGCTTTCTTT. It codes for CASSLGSPNTEAFF.

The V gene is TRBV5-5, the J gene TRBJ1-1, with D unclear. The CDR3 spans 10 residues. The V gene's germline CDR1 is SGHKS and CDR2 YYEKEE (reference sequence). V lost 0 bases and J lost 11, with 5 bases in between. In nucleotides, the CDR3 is TGTGCCAGCAGCTTGGAGCGGGCTTTCTTT. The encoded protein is CASSLERAFF.

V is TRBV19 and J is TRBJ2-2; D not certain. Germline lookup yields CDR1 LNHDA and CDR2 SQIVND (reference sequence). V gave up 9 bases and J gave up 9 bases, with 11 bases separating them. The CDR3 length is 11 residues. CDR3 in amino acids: CASMSFRELFF. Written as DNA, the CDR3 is TGTGCCAGCATGAGCTTCAGGGAGCTGTTTTTT.

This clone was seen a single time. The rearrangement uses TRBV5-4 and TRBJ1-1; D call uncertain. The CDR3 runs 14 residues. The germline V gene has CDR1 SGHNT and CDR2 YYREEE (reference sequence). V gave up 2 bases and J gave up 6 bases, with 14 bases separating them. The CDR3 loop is CASSFEIGRAEAFF. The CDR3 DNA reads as TGTGCCAGCAGCTTCGAAATCGGGAGGGCTGAAGCTTTCTTT. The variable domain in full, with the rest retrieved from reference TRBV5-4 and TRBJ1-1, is ETGVTQSPTHLIKTRGQQVTLRCSSQSGHNTVSWYQQALGQGPQFIFQYYREEENGRGNFPPRFSGLQFPNYSSELNVNALELDDSALYLCASSFEIGRAEAFFGQGTRLTVV.

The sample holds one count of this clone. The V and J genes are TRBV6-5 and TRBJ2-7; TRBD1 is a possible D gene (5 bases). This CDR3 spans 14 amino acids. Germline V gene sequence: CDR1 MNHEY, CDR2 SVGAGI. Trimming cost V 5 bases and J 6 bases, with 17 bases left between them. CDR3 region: CASSESGAESEQYF. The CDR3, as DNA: TGTGCCAGCAGTGAAAGTGGGGCAGAGAGCGAGCAGTACTTC.

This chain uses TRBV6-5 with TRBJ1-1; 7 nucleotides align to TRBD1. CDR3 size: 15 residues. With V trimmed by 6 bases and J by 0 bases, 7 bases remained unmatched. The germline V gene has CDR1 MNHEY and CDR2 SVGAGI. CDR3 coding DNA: TGTGCCAGCAGATCACCAACAGGGGTGAACACTGAAGCTTTCTTT. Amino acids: CASRSPTGVNTEAFF.

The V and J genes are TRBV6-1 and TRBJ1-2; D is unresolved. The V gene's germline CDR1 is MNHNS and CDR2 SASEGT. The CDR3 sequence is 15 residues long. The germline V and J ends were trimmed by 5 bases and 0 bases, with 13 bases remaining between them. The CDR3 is CASSPNPRANYGYTF. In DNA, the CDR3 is TGTGCCAGCAGTCCTAACCCCCGGGCTAACTATGGCTACACCTTC.

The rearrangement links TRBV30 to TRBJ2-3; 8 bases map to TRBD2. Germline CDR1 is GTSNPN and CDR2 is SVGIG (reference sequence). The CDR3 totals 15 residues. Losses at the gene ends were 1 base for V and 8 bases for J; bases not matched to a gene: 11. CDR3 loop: CAWSGRREAGGTQYF. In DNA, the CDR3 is TGTGCCTGGAGTGGACGGCGGGAGGCCGGGGGTACGCAGTATTTT.

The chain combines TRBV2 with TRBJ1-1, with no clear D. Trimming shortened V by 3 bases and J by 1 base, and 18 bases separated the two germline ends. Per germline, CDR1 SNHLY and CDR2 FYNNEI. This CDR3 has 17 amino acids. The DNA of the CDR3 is TGTGCCAGCAGTGAGTTTGAGGAGGCCCCGAGGAACACTGAAGCTTTCTTT. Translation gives CASSEFEEAPRNTEAFF.